This T cell receptor beta chain appears in the sequencing data of a study of CDR3 diversity in severe acne. TCRdb re-analysed the PCR reads in MiXCR, keeping a single row per CDR3 protein. The table records more than 85,000 distinct CDR3 sequences, around 50% of them present only once. Looked up from germline, CDR1 is SGHTA and CDR2 is FQGTGA. J gave up 8 bases and V 6 bases, and 8 bases lay outside the gene matches. The CDR3 has 13 residues. At least ten counts were recorded for this clonotype. Source material: blood. This receptor was identified in a male donor in good health, serving as a control. The chain employs TRBV7-3 and TRBJ1-2; 8 bases align to TRBD1. The CDR3: CASSPGQGEGYTF. CDR3 sequence (DNA): TGTGCCAGCAGTCCCGGACAGGGAGAAGGCTACACCTTC.